A selection of T cell receptor beta chains follows, all from one sample in a study of blood T cell repertoires in COVID-19. The assay was immunoSEQ multiplex PCR, and TCRdb's table has in-frame clones only and misses some. Here the sample spans about 190,000 clones, around 83% being singletons. The sample taken for sequencing was peripheral blood. Receptors were obtained from a woman aged 35 to 49 with acute or convalescent COVID-19. Both conserved end residues are part of each CDR3. Each record gives: D gene, clone size, J gene, V gene, CDR3 DNA, CDR3 protein. The D gene is left open where the match is weak. Only part of the rows carry a size: once, few, many, or a class if the clone is expanded.

>.|.|TRBJ2-1|TRBV6-6
TGTGCCAGCAGCGGACAGCACAATGAGCAGTTCTTC
CASSGQHNEQFF
>.|.|TRBJ1-1|TRBV2
TGTGCCAGCGGCCGAGGCCCCGAAGCTTTCTTT
CASGRGPEAFF
>.|.|TRBJ1-6|TRBV18
TGTGCCAGCTCACGACCGGTAGGGGGCTATAATTCACCCCTCCACTTT
CASSRPVGGYNSPLHF
>TRBD1|.|TRBJ2-5|TRBV28
TGTGCCAGCCGGACAGGGGAAGAGACCCAGTACTTC
CASRTGEETQYF
>TRBD1|.|TRBJ1-6|TRBV2
TGTGCCAGCAGCGGGAACTGGGACAGGAGGAATTCACCCCTCCACTTT
CASSGNWDRRNSPLHF
>.|.|TRBJ1-5|TRBV6-5
TGTGCCAGCAGTTACTCCGGACTGTTTAATCAGCCCCAGCATTTT
CASSYSGLFNQPQHF
>.|.|TRBJ2-1|TRBV11-2
TGTGCCAGCAGCTTTGTGGCTCGTGAGCAGTTCTTC
CASSFVAREQFF
>TRBD1|.|TRBJ2-5|TRBV7-6
TGTGCCAGCAGCCCTAGGTGGACAGGGGAGACCCAGTACTTC
CASSPRWTGETQYF
>.|.|TRBJ1-4|TRBV11-1
TGTGCCAGCAGCTTAGGACGGAGTAATGAAAAACTGTTTTTT
CASSLGRSNEKLFF
>.|.|TRBJ2-1|TRBV19
TGTGCCAGTAAGTTGTCGAAAGGGGTGCTGGCCAATGAGCAGTTCTTC
CASKLSKGVLANEQFF
>.|large|TRBJ2-5|TRBV2
TGTGCCAGCTACTTACAAGAGACCCAGTACTTC
CASYLQETQYF
>TRBD2|.|TRBJ2-5|TRBV7-8
TGTGCCAGCAGCTTAGCTGATATGGGGGGGAGGTTGACCCAGTACTTC
CASSLADMGGRLTQYF
>TRBD2|few|TRBJ2-5|TRBV7-6
TGTGCCAGCAGCCGCCGCCTAGCGGGCCAAGAGACCCAGTACTTC
CASSRRLAGQETQYF
>.|.|TRBJ2-7|TRBV19
TGTGCCAGTAGTGAAGCGGACGGCTACGAGCAGTACTTC
CASSEADGYEQYF
>TRBD1|.|TRBJ1-4|TRBV19
TGTGCCAGTAGTAGGCGACAGGGCTACTCCCCGGGAAAACTGTTTTTT
CASSRRQGYSPGKLFF
>TRBD1|few|TRBJ1-2|TRBV29-1
TGCAGCGTGGCGAATCGGACAGGGGGCGCTTATGGCTACACCTTC
CSVANRTGGAYGYTF
>TRBD1|.|TRBJ2-7|TRBV15
TGTGCCACCAGCAGAGACCAAATCCGGGACAGAACCTACGAGCAGTACTTC
CATSRDQIRDRTYEQYF
>.|once|TRBJ1-2|TRBV5-1
TGCGCCAGCAGCTTGGCCTTAGCCGGGAGTGGGGAAGGCTACACCTTC
CASSLALAGSGEGYTF
>.|once|TRBJ1-5|TRBV18
TGTGCCAGCTCACCATACAATCAGCCCCAGCATTTT
CASSPYNQPQHF
>.|.|TRBJ1-6|TRBV28
TGTGCCAGCGGAGATAATTCACCCCTCCACTTT
CASGDNSPLHF
>TRBD2|.|TRBJ2-3|TRBV2
TGTGCCAGCAGGGCCGGGACTAGCGGGGGGACAGTAACTAGCACAGATACGCAGTATTTT
CASRAGTSGGTVTSTDTQYF
>.|.|TRBJ1-2|TRBV30
TGTGCCTGGAGTAGGGGACTCTATGGCTACACCTTC
CAWSRGLYGYTF
>TRBD2|.|TRBJ2-7|TRBV7-9
TGTGCCAGCAGCTCGGGCGGGGGGGCTGGTCCTCGCGAGCAGTACTTC
CASSSGGGAGPREQYF
>.|few|TRBJ1-5|TRBV7-2
TGTGCCAGCAGCTTAGATCTGGGAGGCCAGCCCCAGCATTTT
CASSLDLGGQPQHF